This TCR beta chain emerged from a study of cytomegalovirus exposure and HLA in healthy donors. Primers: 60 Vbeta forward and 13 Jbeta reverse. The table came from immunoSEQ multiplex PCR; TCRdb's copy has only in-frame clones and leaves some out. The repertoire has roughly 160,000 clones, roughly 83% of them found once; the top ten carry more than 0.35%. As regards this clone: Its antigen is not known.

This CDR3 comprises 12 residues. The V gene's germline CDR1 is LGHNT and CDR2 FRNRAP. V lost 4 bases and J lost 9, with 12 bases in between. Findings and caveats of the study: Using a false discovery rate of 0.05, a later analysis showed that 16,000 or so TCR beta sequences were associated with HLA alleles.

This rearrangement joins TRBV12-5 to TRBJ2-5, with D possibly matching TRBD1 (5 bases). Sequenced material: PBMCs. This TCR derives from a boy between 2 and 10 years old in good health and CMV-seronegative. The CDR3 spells CASGWGPQSQYF. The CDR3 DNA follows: TGTGCTAGTGGTTGGGGCCCACAGTCCCAGTACTTC.